A selection of T cell receptor beta chains follows, all from one sample in a study of blood T cell repertoires in COVID-19. Only in-frame clones appear in the TCRdb table, and some are missing; sequencing was by immunoSEQ multiplex PCR. Of 490,000 or so clones in the sample, 88% were seen once. Input material: PBMCs or T cells enriched from blood (not recorded which). The receptors shown here come from a woman between 40 and 55 years old who had recovered from COVID-19. Each CDR3 is given with its conserved first and last residue. The order of the fields is clone size, V gene, D gene, J gene, CDR3 DNA, CDR3 protein. D genes are given only for firm matches. Some rows have no size entry. The others give once, few or many, or a class for an expanded clone.

NA,TRBV2,TRBD2,TRBJ2-5,TGTGCCAGCACTGCCTCTAGCGGGAATGAGGAGACCCAGTACTTC,CASTASSGNEETQYF
NA,TRBV30,NA,TRBJ1-5,TGTGCCTGGAGTGTAGTTGGGCCAAGCAATCAGCCCCAGCATTTT,CAWSVVGPSNQPQHF
NA,TRBV5-1,TRBD2,TRBJ2-2,TGCGCCAGCAGCACAGGACTAGCGGGAGATGACGGGGAGCTGTTTTTT,CASSTGLAGDDGELFF
once,TRBV6-5,TRBD1,TRBJ1-1,TGTGCCAGCAGTTACCCGCCCGGACAGGGGGACACTGAAGCTTTCTTT,CASSYPPGQGDTEAFF
once,TRBV15,NA,TRBJ2-1,TGTGCCACCAGCAGAACCGGGAGCGGCAGCTCCTACAATGAGCAGTTCTTC,CATSRTGSGSSYNEQFF
NA,TRBV27,TRBD1,TRBJ2-1,TGTGCCAGCAGTCCCAACAGGGGTCCCGGGCAGTTCTTC,CASSPNRGPGQFF
NA,TRBV5-1,TRBD1,TRBJ1-4,TGCGCCAGCAGTTCTGGGACAGGGACGGAAAAACTGTTTTTT,CASSSGTGTEKLFF
NA,TRBV19,TRBD1,TRBJ2-7,TGTGCCAGTAATCAACCGGGACAGTCGACATACGAGCAGTACTTC,CASNQPGQSTYEQYF
NA,TRBV19,TRBD1,TRBJ1-1,TGTGCCAGTAGTCAGGGGGGCACAAACACTGAAGCTTTCTTT,CASSQGGTNTEAFF
once,TRBV19,NA,TRBJ2-7,TGTGCCAGTAGCCTACGCCCACTGACAGAGACCTACGAGCAGTACTTC,CASSLRPLTETYEQYF
NA,TRBV9,NA,TRBJ1-5,TGTGCCAGCAGCGCCGGGGGATCTCAGCCCCAGCATTTT,CASSAGGSQPQHF
NA,TRBV21-1,NA,TRBJ1-2,TGTGCCAGCAGCAAAGAGGGGGTGGGACGCGACGGAACTTGCTATGGCTACACCTTC,CASSKEGVGRDGTCYGYTF
NA,TRBV4-3,TRBD2,TRBJ2-1,TGCGCCAGCAGCCAAGGTCCGGGACTAGCGGACAATGAGCAGTTCTTC,CASSQGPGLADNEQFF
NA,TRBV18,NA,TRBJ1-3,TGTGCCAGCTTGGAGATAAGTGGAAACACCATATATTTT,CASLEISGNTIYF
NA,TRBV9,NA,TRBJ2-3,TGTGCCAGCAGCGTAGGAGTCGGACTGAGCACAGATACGCAGTATTTT,CASSVGVGLSTDTQYF
NA,TRBV12-3/TRBV12-4,TRBD1,TRBJ2-7,TGTGCCAGTACACGCAGGGGGCGGCACGAGCAGTACTTC,CASTRRGRHEQYF
NA,TRBV19,TRBD1,TRBJ2-2,TGTGCCAGCTCTACCGGGACAGGGGCCCTGACCGGGGAGCTGTTTTTT,CASSTGTGALTGELFF
NA,TRBV27,NA,TRBJ1-3,TGTGCCAGCAGTTTAGTGGCAGGGGGAAACACCATATATTTT,CASSLVAGGNTIYF
NA,TRBV5-1,TRBD2,TRBJ2-7,TGCGCCAGCAGCTTGGACCCCGGGACTAGCGCCTACGAGCAGTACTTC,CASSLDPGTSAYEQYF
NA,TRBV2,TRBD2,TRBJ2-2,TGTGCCAGCAGCCTAGCGGGAGGGGTCGGGGAGCTGTTTTTT,CASSLAGGVGELFF
NA,TRBV6-9,TRBD1,TRBJ1-3,TGTGCCAGCAGATCGCATCGGGACAGAGTAGGAAACACCATATATTTT,CASRSHRDRVGNTIYF
NA,TRBV18,TRBD1,TRBJ1-5,TGTGCCAGCTCATCTGGGACAGGACGTCAGCCCCAGCATTTT,CASSSGTGRQPQHF
NA,TRBV18,TRBD1,TRBJ2-5,TGTGCCAGCTCATACCGACAGGGCAACCAAGAGACCCAGTACTTC,CASSYRQGNQETQYF
once,TRBV7-9,NA,TRBJ1-1,TGTGCCAGCAGCCTAGGTCCTCCCTTGAACACTGAAGCTTTCTTT,CASSLGPPLNTEAFF
NA,TRBV25-1,NA,TRBJ2-2,TGTGCCAGCAGTGAATTGGCAGGGACCGGGGAGCTGTTTTTT,CASSELAGTGELFF
once,TRBV15,NA,TRBJ1-1,TGTGCCACCAGCAGAGCCCCAGGCACTGAAGCTTTCTTT,CATSRAPGTEAFF
NA,TRBV9,NA,TRBJ2-3,TGTGCCAGCAGCGTAGGAGGGCAGGGGTTGGATACGCAGTATTTT,CASSVGGQGLDTQYF
NA,TRBV29-1,NA,TRBJ1-5,TGCAGCGTTGAACAGGAAAATCAGCCCCAGCATTTT,CSVEQENQPQHF
once,TRBV10-1,NA,TRBJ1-5,TGCGCCAGCAGTGAGTGGGAGGGGATAGGCAATCAGCCCCAGCATTTT,CASSEWEGIGNQPQHF
NA,TRBV11-2,NA,TRBJ1-1,TGTGCCAGCAGCTTAAGCCCTTTGGGGGGGTGGACTGAAGCTTTCTTT,CASSLSPLGGWTEAFF
NA,TRBV13,TRBD2,TRBJ2-7,TGTGCCAGCAGCCTCGGACTAGCGGGATACGAGCAGTACTTC,CASSLGLAGYEQYF
NA,TRBV19,NA,TRBJ1-2,TGTGCCAGTAGTATGGGCAGCCTTCTCGTCTATGGCTACACCTTC,CASSMGSLLVYGYTF
NA,TRBV14,TRBD1,TRBJ1-1,TGTGCCAGCTTCGACAGGGGAGACATGAACACTGAAGCTTTCTTT,CASFDRGDMNTEAFF
NA,TRBV9,TRBD1,TRBJ2-7,TGTGCCAGCAGCGCCCGGCGGACAGGGGGCAGCGAGCAGTACTTC,CASSARRTGGSEQYF
NA,TRBV5-4,NA,TRBJ1-1,TGTGCCAGCAGCTCAGCTGGGGGCTCGAACACTGAAGCTTTCTTT,CASSSAGGSNTEAFF
NA,TRBV20-1,TRBD2,TRBJ2-7,TGCAGTGCTAGTATGTCTAGCGGGACCTACGAGCAGTACTTC,CSASMSSGTYEQYF
NA,TRBV6-5,TRBD2,TRBJ2-1,TGTGCCAGCAGTTACCTAGCGGGGTCCTACAATGAGCAGTTCTTC,CASSYLAGSYNEQFF
NA,TRBV19,NA,TRBJ1-5,TGTGCCAGTAGTATGGGGGCGCATAGCAATCAGCCCCAGCATTTT,CASSMGAHSNQPQHF
NA,TRBV12-3/TRBV12-4,NA,TRBJ2-7,TGTGCCAGCAGTCCGATACAGGGCCACGAGCAGTACTTC,CASSPIQGHEQYF
NA,TRBV9,NA,TRBJ1-4,TGTGCCAGCAGCGTACAGGGAGGGGATGAAAAACTGTTTTTT,CASSVQGGDEKLFF
once,TRBV11-2,TRBD1,TRBJ1-4,TGTGCCAGCAGCACCTGGACAGGGGTCCACGAAAAACTGTTTTTT,CASSTWTGVHEKLFF